This T cell receptor (beta chain) was documented in a study of blood T cell repertoires in COVID-19. Study context: PBMCs, B-cell-depleted T cells, or T cells were the source of the cDNA or gDNA that made up the material.

This CDR3 is 15 amino acids long. Germline loops: CDR1 KGHSH, CDR2 LQKENI. Trimming left V 4 bases short and J 1 base short, with 12 bases between. Clones were sequenced by immunoSEQ multiplex PCR, and TCRdb holds only the in-frame ones, with some missing. This table holds 250,000 or so clones, roughly 84% found once. The rearrangement links TRBV18 to TRBJ2-3, with D perhaps TRBD2 (5 bases). The specimen sequenced was peripheral blood. The source of this sequence is a woman in her thirties or forties who had recovered from COVID-19. This CDR3 reads CASSRVGVGTDTQYF. CDR3 bases: TGTGCCAGCTCACGTGTCGGGGTTGGCACAGATACGCAGTATTTT.